This T cell receptor beta chain was profiled in a study of control samples from healthy donors and cancer patients. The V gene's germline CDR1 is PRHDT and CDR2 FYEKMQ (reference sequence). Trimming took 4 bases from V and 0 from J, leaving 1 base between them. The CDR3 spans 11 residues. Some clones are missing from TCRdb's copy, which holds only in-frame ones; the method was immunoSEQ multiplex PCR. The repertoire holds approximately 190,000 clones, with approximately 91% as singletons. This receptor was taken from a man younger than 40 in good health. This chain connects TRBV13 to TRBJ2-7; unclear D gene. Sequenced: blood. Here the CDR3 reads CASSYSYEQYF. DNA for the CDR3: TGTGCCAGCAGCTACTCCTACGAGCAGTACTTC.